Listed here are 23 T cell receptor beta chains from one sample, sequenced in a study of cytomegalovirus exposure and HLA in healthy donors. PCR was performed using 60 Vbeta and 13 Jbeta primers. Profiled with immunoSEQ multiplex PCR; TCRdb holds only in-frame clones, not every one. Altogether approximately 140,000 clones are present, about 76% being singletons, with the ten largest covering approximately 4%. What was sequenced was PBMCs. Receptor source: a man aged 18-30 years in good health and CMV-seronegative.

This clone was detected a few times. The gene calls are TRBV6-1 and TRBJ2-2; 10 bases map to TRBD1. The V gene's germline CDR1 is MNHNS and CDR2 SASEGT. V trimming: 7 bases; J trimming: 4 bases; junction bases outside the gene matches: 6. CDR3 length: 15 amino acids. Here the CDR3 DNA reads TGTGCCAGCACGAGACAGGGGGCTACCACCGGGGAGCTGTTTTTT. It yields the protein CASTRQGATTGELFF.

This chain links TRBV2 with TRBJ1-1, with a weak D call TRBD1 (5 bases). V gave up 6 bases and J gave up 1 base, with 18 bases separating them. The CDR3 is 16 residues long. Per the germline V gene, CDR1 is SNHLY and CDR2 is FYNNEI. CDR3 DNA sequence: TGTGCCAGCAGGCGGGGCGGACACCAGCCGAACACTGAAGCTTTCTTT. Translating it yields CASRRGGHQPNTEAFF.

The chain combines TRBV21-1 with TRBJ1-5; TRBD1 is the table's D call and was not checked against the DNA. TRBV21-1 is deemed a pseudogene. The CDR3 spans 14 residues. Here the CDR3 DNA reads TGTGCCGGTACCCCTCACAGGGGGAGGCAGCCCCAGCATTTT. Translated: CAGTPHRGRQPQHF.

The CDR3 spells CAWSLAGEETQYF. The CDR3 coding sequence is TGTGCCTGGAGTTTAGCGGGGGAAGAGACCCAGTACTTC. The chain has TRBV30 and TRBJ2-5, with 9 positions matching TRBD2. J was trimmed by 3 bases and V by 2 bases; bases with no gene match: 1. This CDR3 spans 13 amino acids. Looked up from germline, CDR1 is GTSNPN and CDR2 is SVGIG (reference sequence).

The chain carries TRBV27 and TRBJ2-1; TRBD2 might be the D (7 bases). CDR3 length: 19 residues. V lost 0 bases to trimming and J lost 0 bases, with 18 bases between them. Germline loops: CDR1 MNHEY, CDR2 SMNVEV (reference sequence). The CDR3 coding sequence is TGTGCCAGCAGTTTATCGCCGGGGGGCCAGTGGATCTCCTACAATGAGCAGTTCTTC. This sequence encodes CASSLSPGGQWISYNEQFF.

The rearrangement links TRBV15 to TRBJ2-1, with 12 positions matching TRBD1. Trimming at V came to 5 bases and at J to 4 bases, leaving 18 bases not matched to a gene. The V gene's germline CDR1 is LNHNV and CDR2 YYDKDF (reference sequence). CDR3 size: 20 residues. The DNA for the CDR3 is TGTGCCACCAGCGGCTGGGACAGGGGGCTTACTAGCGGGATGTACAATGAGCAGTTCTTC. Translated, it gives CATSGWDRGLTSGMYNEQFF. The entire variable domain, with the rest obtained from reference TRBV15 and TRBJ2-1, is as follows: DAMVIQNPRYQVTQFGKPVTLSCSQTLNHNVMYWYQQKSSQAPKLLFHYYDKDFNNEADTPDNFQSRRPNTSFCFLDIRSPGLGDTAMYLCATSGWDRGLTSGMYNEQFFGPGTRLTVL.

The sample holds a few counts of this clone. J is TRBJ1-1 and V is TRBV10-3, with D hard to call. The CDR3 has 12 amino acids. Germline-derived CDR1 and CDR2 are ENHRY and SYGVKD. Between the trimmed V and J ends, which lost 3 bases and 8 bases, there was a span of 10 bases. CDR3 region: CAISDWAEEAFF. CDR3 DNA sequence: TGTGCCATCAGTGATTGGGCAGAGGAAGCTTTCTTT.

This chain links TRBV19 with TRBJ2-7; 7 bases match TRBD2. CDR3 size: 13 residues. The germline V gene has CDR1 LNHDA and CDR2 SQIVND (reference sequence). V was pared by 2 bases and J by 6 bases, with 4 bases of the junction left unmatched. In DNA, the CDR3 is TGTGCCAGTAGTATAACTAGCGATGGCGAGCAGTACTTC. It is translated as CASSITSDGEQYF.

The J gene is TRBJ1-5, the V gene TRBV19; TRBD1 might be the D (6 bases). This CDR3 has 14 residues. Germline V gene lookup returns CDR1 LNHDA and CDR2 SQIVND (reference sequence). Trimming left V 4 bases short and J 3 bases short, with 10 bases between. CDR3 DNA: TGTGCCAGTAGTAAACAGGGCTCCAATCAGCCCCAGCATTTT. Translated, it gives CASSKQGSNQPQHF.

The chain employs TRBV19 and TRBJ2-7; D is perhaps TRBD1 (5 bases). Germline CDR1 and CDR2: LNHDA and SQIVND (reference sequence). This CDR3 is built from 16 residues. V lost 5 bases, J lost 3 bases, and 20 bases lay in between. The CDR3 region is CASSLRAGLSIYEQYV. As DNA, the CDR3 is TGTGCCAGTAGTCTCCGCGCAGGGTTATCTATCTACGAGCAGTACGTC.

This clone has only a few counts. Other DNA sequences in this sample translate to the same CDR3. The V call is TRBV19, the J call TRBJ2-3; D remains unclear. The germline CDR1 and CDR2 sequences are LNHDA and SQIVND (reference sequence). The CDR3 is 14 amino acids. V was trimmed by 4 bases and J by 2 bases, leaving 10 bases between them. CDR3 coding DNA: TGTGCCAGTAGTAGCGTACGCGACACAGATACGCAGTATTTT. Translating it yields CASSSVRDTDTQYF. The variable domain in full, completed from reference TRBV19 and TRBJ2-3, reads DGGITQSPKYLFRKEGQNVTLSCEQNLNHDAMYWYRQDPGQGLRLIYYSQIVNDFQKGDIAEGYSVSREKKESFPLTVTSAQKNPTAFYLCASSSVRDTDTQYFGPGTRLTVL.

This chain connects TRBV19 to TRBJ1-2, with 9 bases matching TRBD1. After removal of 5 bases from V and 4 bases from J, the junction contained 8 bases not matched to a gene. The CDR3 sequence is 15 residues long. CDR1 LNHDA and CDR2 SQIVND come from the germline V gene (reference sequence). Here the CDR3 reads CASSAGTGRVYGYTF. Written as DNA, the CDR3 is TGTGCCAGTAGTGCCGGGACAGGGCGAGTCTATGGCTACACCTTC. The variable domain in full, with the rest retrieved from reference TRBV19 and TRBJ1-2, is DGGITQSPKYLFRKEGQNVTLSCEQNLNHDAMYWYRQDPGQGLRLIYYSQIVNDFQKGDIAEGYSVSREKKESFPLTVTSAQKNPTAFYLCASSAGTGRVYGYTFGSGTRLTVV.

This clone was recorded a few times. The chain recombines TRBV28 with TRBJ2-3; TRBD2 aligns across 7 bases. This CDR3 is built from 14 residues. The ends lost 6 bases at V and 7 bases at J; junction bases unmatched: 10. The germline V gene encodes CDR1 MDHEN and CDR2 SYDVKM. The CDR3 reads CASRVAGVGNTQYF. The CDR3 DNA follows: TGTGCCAGCAGGGTCGCGGGAGTCGGGAATACGCAGTATTTT. Together with reference TRBV28 and TRBJ2-3, the CDR3 gives the full variable domain: DVKVTQSSRYLVKRTGEKVFLECVQDMDHENMFWYRQDPGLGLRLIYFSYDVKMKEKGDIPEGYSVSREKKERFSLILESASTNQTSMYLCASRVAGVGNTQYFGPGTRLTVL.

This clone was observed a handful of times. CDR3 DNA sequence: TGTGCCAGCAGCTTAATTGTCAGCGGGGGGATCCATGAGCAGTTCTTC. Protein: CASSLIVSGGIHEQFF. The chain uses TRBV7-2 and TRBJ2-1; 9 bases are a match to TRBD2. Trimming removed 2 bases from V and 8 bases from J; junction bases left unmatched: 10. The CDR3 sequence is 16 residues long. Germline V gene sequence: CDR1 SGHTA, CDR2 FQGNSA.

The chain recombines TRBV19 with TRBJ2-7, with D possibly TRBD1 on 5 matching bases. The CDR3 covers 14 residues. V lost 4 bases, J lost 6 bases, and 16 bases lay in between. Per germline, CDR1 LNHDA and CDR2 SQIVND (reference sequence). CDR3 residues: CASSTATDMGEQYF. CDR3 in DNA: TGTGCCAGTAGTACTGCGACGGACATGGGCGAGCAGTACTTC. Variable domain in full (rest from reference TRBV19 and TRBJ2-7): DGGITQSPKYLFRKEGQNVTLSCEQNLNHDAMYWYRQDPGQGLRLIYYSQIVNDFQKGDIAEGYSVSREKKESFPLTVTSAQKNPTAFYLCASSTATDMGEQYFGPGTRLTVT.

This chain uses TRBV19 with TRBJ1-5; D is unresolved. V lost 3 bases and J lost 2, with 11 bases in between. The V gene's germline CDR1 is LNHDA and CDR2 SQIVND (reference sequence). The CDR3 runs to 15 residues. The CDR3 reads CASSMSSRGNQPQHF. The CDR3 nucleotides read TGTGCCAGTAGTATGTCGTCTCGCGGCAATCAGCCCCAGCATTTT.

The rearrangement joins TRBV28 to TRBJ2-5; tentative D call: TRBD1 (6 bases). Trimming shortened V by 5 bases and J by 2 bases, and 9 bases separated the two germline ends. Germline V gene sequence: CDR1 MDHEN, CDR2 SYDVKM. There are 13 residues in the CDR3. The CDR3 reads CASSLGQQETQYF. The CDR3 DNA reads as TGTGCCAGCAGTCTTGGACAGCAAGAGACCCAGTACTTC. The variable domain in full, with the rest retrieved from reference TRBV28 and TRBJ2-5, is DVKVTQSSRYLVKRTGEKVFLECVQDMDHENMFWYRQDPGLGLRLIYFSYDVKMKEKGDIPEGYSVSREKKERFSLILESASTNQTSMYLCASSLGQQETQYFGPGTRLLVL.

The chain carries TRBV7-2 and TRBJ2-5, with D tentatively TRBD1 (6 bases). V lost 5 bases and J 1 base, leaving 11 bases between the germline ends. Germline values: CDR1 SGHTA, CDR2 FQGNSA. There are 14 residues in the CDR3. The CDR3, as DNA: TGTGCCAGCAGCGTGGGACATACCCAAGAGACCCAGTACTTC. Its translation: CASSVGHTQETQYF.

V gene TRBV5-1 combines with J gene TRBJ2-3; possible D gene TRBD2, 6 bases. Germline V gives CDR1 SGHRS, CDR2 YFSETQ. This CDR3 contains 19 residues. Trimming shortened V by 2 bases and J by 2 bases, and 24 bases separated the two germline ends. CDR3: CASSFPFPGTGVYTDTQYF. In nucleotides, the CDR3 is TGCGCCAGCAGCTTCCCTTTTCCTGGGACGGGGGTTTACACAGATACGCAGTATTTT.

The V and J genes are TRBV11-3 and TRBJ2-1; 9 bases are a match to TRBD1. With 1 base clipped from V and 7 bases from J, the junction kept 5 bases outside the gene matches. The CDR3 consists of 15 residues. Germline V gene lookup returns CDR1 SGHNT and CDR2 YENEEA. The CDR3 coding sequence is TGTGCCAGCAGCTTAGGGACAGGGGAGGGGAATGAGCAGTTCTTC. Protein: CASSLGTGEGNEQFF.

The chain recombines TRBV7-9 with TRBJ2-1; D uncertain. The germline V gene has CDR1 SEHNR and CDR2 FQNEAQ (reference sequence). The CDR3 is 13 amino acids. V lost 4 bases and J lost 4, with 8 bases in between. The CDR3 nucleotides are TGTGCCAGCAGCTCCCGGGTTTACAATGAGCAGTTCTTC. It yields the protein CASSSRVYNEQFF.

V usage is TRBV19 and J usage is TRBJ2-7, with 8 nucleotides matching TRBD1. Germline assignment: CDR1 LNHDA and CDR2 SQIVND (reference sequence). The CDR3 runs to 16 residues. J lost 6 bases, V lost 3 bases, and 13 bases had no gene match. The CDR3, as DNA: TGTGCCAGTAGTATGCAGGGGGCCGGACCCCGTGGCGAGCAGTACTTC. As protein: CASSMQGAGPRGEQYF.

This clone was recorded a few times. This chain uses TRBV18 with TRBJ1-2; 8 nucleotides align to TRBD1. V gave up 4 bases and J gave up 7 bases; unmatched junction bases: 5. The CDR3 has 13 amino acids. CDR1 and CDR2 from the germline V gene are KGHSH and LQKENI. CDR3 nucleotide sequence: TGTGCCAGCTCACAAGACAGGGGAGCTGGCTACACCTTC. Translating it yields CASSQDRGAGYTF.